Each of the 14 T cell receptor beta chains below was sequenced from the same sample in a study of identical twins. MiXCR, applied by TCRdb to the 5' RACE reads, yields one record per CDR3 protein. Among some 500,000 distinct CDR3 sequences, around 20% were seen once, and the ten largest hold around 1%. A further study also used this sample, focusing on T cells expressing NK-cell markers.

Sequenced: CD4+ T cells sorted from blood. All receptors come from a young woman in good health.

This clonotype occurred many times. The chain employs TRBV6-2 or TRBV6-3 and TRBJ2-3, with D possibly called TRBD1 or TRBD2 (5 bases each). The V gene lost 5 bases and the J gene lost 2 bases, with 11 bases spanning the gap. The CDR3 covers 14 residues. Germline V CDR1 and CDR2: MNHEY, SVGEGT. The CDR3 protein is CASSLRDHTDTQYF. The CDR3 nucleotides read TGTGCCAGCAGTCTCCGGGACCACACAGATACGCAGTATTTT.

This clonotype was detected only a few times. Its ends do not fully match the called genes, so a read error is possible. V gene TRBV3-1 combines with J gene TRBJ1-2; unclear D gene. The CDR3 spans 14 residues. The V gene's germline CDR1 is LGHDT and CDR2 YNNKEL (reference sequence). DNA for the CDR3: TGTGCCAGCAGCCTTCCGACGAGCCGGCATGGATACACCTTC. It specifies CASSLPTSRHGYTF. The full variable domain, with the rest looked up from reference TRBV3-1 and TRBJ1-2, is DTAVSQTPKYLVTQMGNDKSIKCEQNLGHDTMYWYKQDSKKFLKIMFSYNNKELIINETVPNRFSPKSPDKAHLNLHINSLELGDSAVYFCASSLPTSRHGYTFGSGTRLTVV.

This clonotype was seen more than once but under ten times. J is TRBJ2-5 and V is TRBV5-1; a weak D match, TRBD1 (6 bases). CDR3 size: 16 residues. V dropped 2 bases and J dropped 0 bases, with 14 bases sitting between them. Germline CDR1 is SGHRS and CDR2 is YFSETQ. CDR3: CASSFSGAPYQETQYF. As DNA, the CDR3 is TGCGCCAGCAGCTTTTCAGGGGCACCGTACCAAGAGACCCAGTACTTC.

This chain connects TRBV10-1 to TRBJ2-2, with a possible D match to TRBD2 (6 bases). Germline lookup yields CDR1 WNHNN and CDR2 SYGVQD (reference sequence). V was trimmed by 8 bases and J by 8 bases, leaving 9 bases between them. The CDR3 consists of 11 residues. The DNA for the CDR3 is TGCGCCAGCGGGGGGTCTGGGGAGCTGTTTTTT. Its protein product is CASGGSGELFF.

The CDR3 protein is CASSKVRQPVHEQYF. CDR3 nucleotide sequence: TGTGCCAGCAGCAAAGTTCGACAGCCGGTCCACGAGCAGTACTTC. The V and J genes are TRBV21-1 and TRBJ2-7; TRBD1 reflects the table's D call only, with no check against the DNA. TRBV21-1 is an annotated pseudogene. The CDR3 spans 15 residues.

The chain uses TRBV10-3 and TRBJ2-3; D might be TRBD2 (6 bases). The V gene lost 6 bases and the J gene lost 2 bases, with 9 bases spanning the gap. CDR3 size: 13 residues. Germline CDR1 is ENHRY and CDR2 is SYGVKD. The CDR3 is CAIRLADTDTQYF. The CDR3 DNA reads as TGTGCCATCAGACTAGCAGACACAGATACGCAGTATTTT.

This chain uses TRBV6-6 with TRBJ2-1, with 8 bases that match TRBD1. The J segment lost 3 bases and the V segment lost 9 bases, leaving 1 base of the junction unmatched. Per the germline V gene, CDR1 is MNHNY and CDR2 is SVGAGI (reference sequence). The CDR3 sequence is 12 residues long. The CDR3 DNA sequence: TGTGCCAGTACAGGGGGCTACAATGAGCAGTTCTTC. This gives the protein CASTGGYNEQFF.

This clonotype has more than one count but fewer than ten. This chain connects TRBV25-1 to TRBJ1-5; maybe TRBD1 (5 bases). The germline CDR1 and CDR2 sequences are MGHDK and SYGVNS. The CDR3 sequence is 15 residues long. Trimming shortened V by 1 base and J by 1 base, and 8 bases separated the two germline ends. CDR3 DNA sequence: TGTGCCAGCAGTGAATGGGAGGGGAGCAATCAGCCCCAGCATTTT. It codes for CASSEWEGSNQPQHF.

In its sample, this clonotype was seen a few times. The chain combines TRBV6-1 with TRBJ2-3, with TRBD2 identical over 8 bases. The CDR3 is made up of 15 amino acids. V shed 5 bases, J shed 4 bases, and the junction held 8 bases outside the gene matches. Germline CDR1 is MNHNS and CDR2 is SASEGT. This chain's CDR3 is CASSQRGIIADTQYF. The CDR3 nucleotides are TGTGCCAGCAGTCAGCGGGGGATCATTGCAGATACGCAGTATTTT.

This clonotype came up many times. The CDR3 protein is CASSLNSGLAGAVQFF. The CDR3 DNA follows: TGTGCCAGCAGCCTCAACTCGGGACTAGCGGGAGCGGTGCAGTTCTTC. The V and J genes are TRBV3-1 and TRBJ2-1; 14 bases line up with TRBD2. The trim removed 4 bases at V and 12 bases at J, leaving 11 bases unmatched. Germline values: CDR1 LGHDT, CDR2 YNNKEL (reference sequence). The CDR3 loop spans 16 amino acids.

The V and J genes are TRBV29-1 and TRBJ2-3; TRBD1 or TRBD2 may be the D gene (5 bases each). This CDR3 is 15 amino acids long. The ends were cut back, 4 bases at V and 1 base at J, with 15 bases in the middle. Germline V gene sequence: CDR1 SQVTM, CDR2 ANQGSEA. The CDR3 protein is CSVVRAGRGTDTQYF. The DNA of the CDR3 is TGCAGCGTTGTGAGGGCAGGGCGAGGCACAGATACGCAGTATTTT.

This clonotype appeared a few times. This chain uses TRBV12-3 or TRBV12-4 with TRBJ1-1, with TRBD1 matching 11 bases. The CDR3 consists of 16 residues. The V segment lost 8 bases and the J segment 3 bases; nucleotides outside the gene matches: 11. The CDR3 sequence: CASAPLGGQGDTEAFF. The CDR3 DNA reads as TGTGCCAGCGCTCCCCTGGGGGGACAGGGGGACACTGAAGCTTTCTTT.

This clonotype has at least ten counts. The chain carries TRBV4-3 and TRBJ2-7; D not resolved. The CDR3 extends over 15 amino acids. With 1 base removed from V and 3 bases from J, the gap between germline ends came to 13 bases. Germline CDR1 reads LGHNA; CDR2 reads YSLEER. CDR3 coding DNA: TGCGCCAGCAGCCAAGTGCGGCATTTTGACTACGAGCAGTACTTC. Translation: CASSQVRHFDYEQYF.

The CDR3 nucleotides are TGCAGTGCTAGAACCTCGGATTCTGGGGGCTACACCTTC. It translates to CSARTSDSGGYTF. The V and J genes are TRBV20-1 and TRBJ1-2, with D uncertain. Germline-derived CDR1 and CDR2 are DFQATT and SNEGSKA (reference sequence). Deletions cut 2 bases from V and 8 bases from J, with 15 bases between. CDR3 size: 13 residues.